The rows below give T cell receptor beta chains drawn from one sample of a study of blood T cell repertoires in COVID-19. Assay used: immunoSEQ multiplex PCR; TCRdb lists only in-frame clones, some missing. The sample lists approximately 380,000 clones; 80% to 95% were seen once. Sequenced: PBMCs or T cells enriched from blood (not recorded which). All receptors derive from a woman aged 40 to 55 who had been exposed to COVID-19. The CDR3 runs from the conserved cysteine through the conserved F or W.

J,V,CDR3
TRBJ1-4,TRBV5-1,CASSFGTGGEKLFF
TRBJ2-7,TRBV5-1,CASSLGWGEGMGYEQYF
TRBJ1-2,TRBV7-9,CASSFEGFSYGYTF
TRBJ1-6,TRBV7-9,CASSLEVTGRNSPLHF
TRBJ1-6,TRBV20-1,CSASRGQGDNSPLHF
TRBJ1-5,TRBV5-5,CASSLFLGRGLEQPQHF
TRBJ2-1,TRBV18,CASSLSFSNEQFF
TRBJ1-4,TRBV5-1,CASSPSGTTNEKLFF
TRBJ1-1,TRBV19,CASSIWGQMNTEAFF
TRBJ1-6,TRBV2,CASSQSTGRNSPLHF
TRBJ1-1,TRBV3-1/TRBV3-2,CASSPSVNTEAFF
TRBJ1-2,TRBV10-3,CAISGGQLYYGYTF
TRBJ2-7,TRBV9,CASSGRSTGTGGSYEQYF
TRBJ1-6,TRBV19,CASSIAGIFSPLHF
TRBJ2-4,TRBV5-1,CASSPSGQGGNIQYF
TRBJ2-5,TRBV30,CAWSVPGRWETQYF
TRBJ2-7,TRBV30,CAWSAGTGVHEQYF
TRBJ1-1,TRBV28,CASSTQGLTEAFF
TRBJ1-5,TRBV30,CAWSQGGNQPQHF
TRBJ1-5,TRBV5-1,CASSLTGDPNQPQHF
TRBJ2-5,TRBV27,CASSLFGRERETQYF
TRBJ1-1,TRBV10-2,CASRGGGTEAFF
TRBJ1-1,TRBV9,CASSVGQGSYTEAFF
TRBJ2-5,TRBV5-1,CASSFDGTGGAETQYF
TRBJ1-1,TRBV5-8,CASSPEADRAEAFF
TRBJ1-5,TRBV30,CAWSVSGSHQPQHF